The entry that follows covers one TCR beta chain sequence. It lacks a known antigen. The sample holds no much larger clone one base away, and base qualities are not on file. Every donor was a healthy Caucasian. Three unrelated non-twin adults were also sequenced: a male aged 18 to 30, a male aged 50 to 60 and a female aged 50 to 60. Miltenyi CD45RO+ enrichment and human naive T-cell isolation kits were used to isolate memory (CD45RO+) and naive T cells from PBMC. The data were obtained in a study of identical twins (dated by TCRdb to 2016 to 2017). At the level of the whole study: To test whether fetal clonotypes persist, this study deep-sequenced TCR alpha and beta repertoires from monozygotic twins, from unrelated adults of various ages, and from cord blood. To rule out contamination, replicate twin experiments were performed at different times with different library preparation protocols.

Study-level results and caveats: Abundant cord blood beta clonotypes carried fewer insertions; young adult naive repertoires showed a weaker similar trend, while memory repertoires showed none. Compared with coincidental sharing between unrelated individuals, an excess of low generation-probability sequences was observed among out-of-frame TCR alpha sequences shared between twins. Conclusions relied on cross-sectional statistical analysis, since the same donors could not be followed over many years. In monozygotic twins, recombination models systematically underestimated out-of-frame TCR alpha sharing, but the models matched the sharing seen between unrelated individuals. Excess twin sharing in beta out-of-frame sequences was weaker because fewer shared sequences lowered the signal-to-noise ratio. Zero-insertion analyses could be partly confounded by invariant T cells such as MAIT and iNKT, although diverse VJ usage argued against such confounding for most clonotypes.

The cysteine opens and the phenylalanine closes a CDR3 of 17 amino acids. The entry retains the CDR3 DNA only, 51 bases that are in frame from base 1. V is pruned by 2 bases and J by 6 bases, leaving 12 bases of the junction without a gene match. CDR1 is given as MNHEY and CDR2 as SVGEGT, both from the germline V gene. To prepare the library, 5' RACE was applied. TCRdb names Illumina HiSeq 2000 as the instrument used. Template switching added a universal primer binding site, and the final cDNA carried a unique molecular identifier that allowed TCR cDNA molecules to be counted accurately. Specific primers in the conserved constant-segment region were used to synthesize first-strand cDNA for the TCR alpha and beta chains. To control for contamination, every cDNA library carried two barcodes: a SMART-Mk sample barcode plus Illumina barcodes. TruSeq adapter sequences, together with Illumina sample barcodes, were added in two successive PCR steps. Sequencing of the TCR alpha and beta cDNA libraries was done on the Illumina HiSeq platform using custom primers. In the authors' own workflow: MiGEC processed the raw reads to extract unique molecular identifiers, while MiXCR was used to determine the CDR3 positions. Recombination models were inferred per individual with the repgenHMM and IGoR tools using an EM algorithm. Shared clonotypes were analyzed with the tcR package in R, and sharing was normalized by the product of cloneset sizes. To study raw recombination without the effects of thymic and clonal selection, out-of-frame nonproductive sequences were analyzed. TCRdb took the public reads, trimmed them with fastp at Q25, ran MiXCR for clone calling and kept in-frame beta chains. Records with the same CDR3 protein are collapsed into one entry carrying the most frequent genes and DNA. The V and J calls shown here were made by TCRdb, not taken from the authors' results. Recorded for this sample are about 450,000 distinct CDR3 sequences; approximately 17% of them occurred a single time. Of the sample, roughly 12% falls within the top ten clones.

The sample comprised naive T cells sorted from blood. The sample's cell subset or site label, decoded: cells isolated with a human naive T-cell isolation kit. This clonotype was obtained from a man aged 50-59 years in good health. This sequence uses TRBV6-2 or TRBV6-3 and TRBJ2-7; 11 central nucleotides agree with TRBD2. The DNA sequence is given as TGTGCCAGCAGTTACCGACTAGCGGGAATCGTGGGGATCGAGCAGTACTTC. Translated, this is CASSYRLAGIVGIEQYF.